Listed below are T cell receptor beta chains from one sample, sequenced in a study of regulatory T cells in long-lasting Graves disease. TCRdb redid the calling of the multiplex PCR reads with MiXCR, one entry per CDR3 protein. The table lists approximately 470,000 distinct CDR3 sequences, around 15% of them singletons. The sample was also linked to a second study, of T cells in Graves' hyperthyroidism and ophthalmopathy.

The sequencing here drew on peripheral blood mononuclear cells (PBMCs), taken at new diagnosis, from a patient treated with antithyroid drugs. All receptors derive from a middle-aged man with Graves disease. The CDR3 runs from the conserved cysteine through the conserved F or W. Each record gives: V gene, D gene, J gene, clone size, CDR3 protein, CDR3 DNA. The D gene is left open where the match is weak. The size of a clone is reported for some rows only, either as once, few or many, or as a class for expanded clones.

V gene: TRBV5-5; D gene: .; J gene: TRBJ2-1; clone size: few; CDR3 protein: CASRGTPYNEQFF; CDR3 DNA: TGTGCCAGCAGGGGAACCCCTTACAATGAGCAGTTCTTC
V gene: TRBV6-2/TRBV6-3; D gene: TRBD1; J gene: TRBJ2-2; clone size: few; CDR3 protein: CASSYSWTGGGTGELFF; CDR3 DNA: TGTGCCAGCAGTTACTCCTGGACAGGGGGAGGTACCGGGGAGCTGTTTTTT
V gene: TRBV11-3; D gene: TRBD2; J gene: TRBJ2-1; clone size: many; CDR3 protein: CASSLSAGVTNEQFF; CDR3 DNA: TGTGCCAGCAGCTTAAGCGCGGGAGTTACCAATGAGCAGTTCTTC
V gene: TRBV5-1; D gene: .; J gene: TRBJ2-5; clone size: many; CDR3 protein: CASSGGPIQETQYF; CDR3 DNA: TGCGCCAGCAGCGGGGGGCCGATACAAGAGACCCAGTACTTC
V gene: TRBV5-4; D gene: .; J gene: TRBJ1-2; clone size: .; CDR3 protein: CASSLSPGTLNYGYTF; CDR3 DNA: TGTGCCAGCAGCTTATCCCCCGGTACTCTAAACTATGGCTACACCTTC
V gene: TRBV7-7; D gene: .; J gene: TRBJ2-5; clone size: many; CDR3 protein: CASSLAWGETQYF; CDR3 DNA: TGTGCTAGCAGCTTAGCGTGGGGTGAGACCCAGTACTTC
V gene: TRBV24-1; D gene: TRBD1; J gene: TRBJ2-3; clone size: many; CDR3 protein: CATSDPTGGGTDTQYF; CDR3 DNA: TGTGCCACCAGTGACCCTACAGGGGGCGGCACAGATACGCAGTATTTT
V gene: TRBV5-1; D gene: TRBD2; J gene: TRBJ2-3; clone size: .; CDR3 protein: CASSLLARRTDTQYF; CDR3 DNA: TGTGCCAGCAGCTTACTAGCGCGTAGAACAGATACGCAGTATTTT
V gene: TRBV2; D gene: .; J gene: TRBJ1-1; clone size: many; CDR3 protein: CASSEEQTANTEAFF; CDR3 DNA: TGTGCCAGCAGTGAAGAACAGACGGCTAACACTGAAGCTTTCTTT
V gene: TRBV18; D gene: .; J gene: TRBJ2-6; clone size: few; CDR3 protein: CASSPGLSTSGANVLTF; CDR3 DNA: TGTGCCAGCTCACCGGGCCTTTCTACCTCTGGGGCCAACGTCCTGACTTTC
V gene: TRBV28; D gene: .; J gene: TRBJ1-6; clone size: .; CDR3 protein: CASSSPAGNSPLHF; CDR3 DNA: TGTGCCAGCAGTTCCCCGGCGGGGAATTCACCCCTCCACTTT
V gene: TRBV11-2; D gene: .; J gene: TRBJ2-5; clone size: .; CDR3 protein: CASSLPGYQETQYF; CDR3 DNA: TGTGCCAGCAGCTTACCGGGGTACCAAGAGACCCAGTACTTC
V gene: TRBV9; D gene: TRBD2; J gene: TRBJ2-3; clone size: .; CDR3 protein: CASSVEGLAGATDTQYF; CDR3 DNA: TGTGCCAGCAGCGTAGAGGGACTAGCGGGAGCGACAGATACGCAGTATTTT
V gene: TRBV27; D gene: TRBD1; J gene: TRBJ1-1; clone size: few; CDR3 protein: CASSPGDRSTEAFF; CDR3 DNA: TGTGCCAGCAGTCCCGGGGACAGAAGCACTGAAGCTTTCTTT
V gene: TRBV3-1; D gene: .; J gene: TRBJ1-2; clone size: many; CDR3 protein: CASSHRATYGYTF; CDR3 DNA: TGTGCCAGCAGCCATCGGGCAACCTATGGCTACACCTTC
V gene: TRBV5-4; D gene: TRBD2; J gene: TRBJ2-1; clone size: .; CDR3 protein: CASSLRDRAGYNEQFF; CDR3 DNA: TGTGCCAGCAGCTTGCGTGATAGAGCGGGATACAATGAGCAGTTCTTC
V gene: TRBV2; D gene: .; J gene: TRBJ2-5; clone size: many; CDR3 protein: CASSGDTPQETQYF; CDR3 DNA: TGTGCCAGCAGTGGGGACACCCCCCAAGAGACCCAGTACTTC
V gene: TRBV2; D gene: TRBD2; J gene: TRBJ2-1; clone size: many; CDR3 protein: CASSELTSRREQFF; CDR3 DNA: TGTGCCAGCAGTGAACTGACTAGCCGCCGGGAGCAGTTCTTC
V gene: TRBV2; D gene: .; J gene: TRBJ2-3; clone size: many; CDR3 protein: CASSVYGTSSTDTQYF; CDR3 DNA: TGTGCCAGCAGTGTGTACGGGACCTCAAGCACAGATACGCAGTATTTT
V gene: TRBV7-9; D gene: .; J gene: TRBJ2-6; clone size: .; CDR3 protein: CASSPLLGGANVLTF; CDR3 DNA: TGTGCCAGCAGTCCGCTTCTGGGAGGGGCCAACGTCCTGACTTTC
V gene: TRBV5-1; D gene: .; J gene: TRBJ2-7; clone size: many; CDR3 protein: CASREGGGTSYEQYF; CDR3 DNA: TGCGCCAGCAGGGAGGGAGGCGGTACATCCTACGAGCAGTACTTC
V gene: TRBV7-8; D gene: .; J gene: TRBJ1-3; clone size: few; CDR3 protein: CASSYGTDSNTIYF; CDR3 DNA: TGTGCCAGCAGCTATGGGACGGACTCAAACACCATATATTTT
V gene: TRBV9; D gene: .; J gene: TRBJ2-3; clone size: many; CDR3 protein: CASSLGFSTDTQYF; CDR3 DNA: TGTGCCAGCAGCCTCGGGTTCAGCACAGATACGCAGTATTTT
V gene: TRBV2; D gene: TRBD2; J gene: TRBJ2-5; clone size: .; CDR3 protein: CASSEGLAGKTQYF; CDR3 DNA: TGTGCCAGCAGTGAAGGACTAGCGGGGAAGACCCAGTACTTC
V gene: TRBV12-3/TRBV12-4; D gene: TRBD1; J gene: TRBJ2-3; clone size: many; CDR3 protein: CASSSPRDRVTQYF; CDR3 DNA: TGTGCCAGCAGTTCCCCCCGGGACAGGGTTACGCAGTATTTT
V gene: TRBV5-1; D gene: .; J gene: TRBJ2-7; clone size: many; CDR3 protein: CASSPITHAHSYEQYF; CDR3 DNA: TGCGCCAGCAGCCCGATTACACATGCTCACTCCTACGAGCAGTACTTC
V gene: TRBV11-2; D gene: .; J gene: TRBJ2-1; clone size: many; CDR3 protein: CASSSRWGDEQFF; CDR3 DNA: TGTGCCAGCAGCTCTAGATGGGGAGATGAGCAGTTCTTC
V gene: TRBV20-1; D gene: .; J gene: TRBJ2-2; clone size: .; CDR3 protein: CSAREVGRSNTGELFF; CDR3 DNA: TGCAGTGCTAGAGAGGTCGGACGGTCGAACACCGGGGAGCTGTTTTTT
V gene: TRBV6-1; D gene: .; J gene: TRBJ2-7; clone size: many; CDR3 protein: CASSPDGSYEQYF; CDR3 DNA: TGTGCCAGCAGCCCGGACGGGTCCTACGAGCAGTACTTC
V gene: TRBV24-1; D gene: .; J gene: TRBJ2-3; clone size: .; CDR3 protein: CATSDRYREADTQYF; CDR3 DNA: TGTGCCACCAGTGACCGTTACAGGGAAGCAGATACGCAGTATTTT
V gene: TRBV5-5; D gene: .; J gene: TRBJ2-4; clone size: many; CDR3 protein: CASSLESIRAKNIQYF; CDR3 DNA: TGTGCCAGCAGCTTGGAATCGATAAGGGCCAAAAACATTCAGTACTTC
V gene: TRBV29-1; D gene: .; J gene: TRBJ2-7; clone size: few; CDR3 protein: CSAQAYSSYEQYF; CDR3 DNA: TGCAGCGCTCAGGCTTACAGCTCCTACGAGCAGTACTTC
V gene: TRBV14; D gene: .; J gene: TRBJ2-3; clone size: .; CDR3 protein: CASSPGWTAGTDTQYF; CDR3 DNA: TGTGCCAGCAGCCCTGGTTGGACAGCCGGCACAGATACGCAGTATTTT
V gene: TRBV6-1; D gene: .; J gene: TRBJ1-4; clone size: .; CDR3 protein: CASSEAQGSNEKLFF; CDR3 DNA: TGTGCCAGCAGTGAAGCGCAGGGATCTAATGAAAAACTGTTTTTT
V gene: TRBV2; D gene: TRBD2; J gene: TRBJ2-3; clone size: .; CDR3 protein: CASKTGTSGSRTDTQYF; CDR3 DNA: TGTGCCAGCAAAACCGGGACTAGCGGGAGTCGGACAGATACGCAGTATTTT
V gene: TRBV2; D gene: TRBD1; J gene: TRBJ2-1; clone size: many; CDR3 protein: CASSEGTARSYNEQFF; CDR3 DNA: TGTGCCAGCAGTGAGGGGACAGCCCGCTCCTACAATGAGCAGTTCTTC
V gene: TRBV24-1; D gene: .; J gene: TRBJ2-1; clone size: .; CDR3 protein: CATGASARNEQFF; CDR3 DNA: TGTGCCACTGGGGCCTCGGCCCGCAATGAGCAGTTCTTC
V gene: TRBV7-9; D gene: .; J gene: TRBJ2-3; clone size: many; CDR3 protein: CASSMVLRTDTQYF; CDR3 DNA: TGTGCCAGCAGCATGGTCCTAAGGACTGATACGCAGTATTTT
V gene: TRBV20-1; D gene: .; J gene: TRBJ2-1; clone size: .; CDR3 protein: CSAHSGASYNEQFF; CDR3 DNA: TGCAGTGCTCATAGCGGAGCCTCCTACAATGAGCAGTTCTTC
V gene: TRBV12-3/TRBV12-4; D gene: .; J gene: TRBJ2-2; clone size: many; CDR3 protein: CASSLVGSWVRNTGELFF; CDR3 DNA: TGTGCCAGCAGTTTAGTTGGCAGTTGGGTTCGGAACACCGGGGAGCTGTTTTTT
V gene: TRBV20-1; D gene: .; J gene: TRBJ2-5; clone size: many; CDR3 protein: CSARESGGLRLAQYF; CDR3 DNA: TGCAGTGCTAGAGAGTCTGGGGGACTCCGATTAGCCCAGTACTTC
V gene: TRBV29-1; D gene: .; J gene: TRBJ2-2; clone size: few; CDR3 protein: CSVDEVGELFF; CDR3 DNA: TGCAGCGTTGATGAGGTCGGGGAGCTGTTTTTT
V gene: TRBV20-1; D gene: TRBD2; J gene: TRBJ2-7; clone size: few; CDR3 protein: CSAPPGGRAYEQYF; CDR3 DNA: TGCAGTGCTCCACCGGGGGGGAGGGCCTACGAGCAGTACTTC
V gene: TRBV4-1; D gene: .; J gene: TRBJ2-3; clone size: few; CDR3 protein: CASSQTGEGTDTQYF; CDR3 DNA: TGCGCCAGCAGCCAGACAGGGGAGGGGACAGATACGCAGTATTTT
V gene: TRBV20-1; D gene: TRBD2; J gene: TRBJ2-7; clone size: .; CDR3 protein: CSAPSGYNPEEQYF; CDR3 DNA: TGCAGTGCTCCTAGCGGGTACAACCCGGAAGAGCAGTACTTC
V gene: TRBV10-3; D gene: .; J gene: TRBJ1-2; clone size: many; CDR3 protein: CAISADYGYTF; CDR3 DNA: TGTGCCATCAGTGCGGATTATGGCTACACCTTC
V gene: TRBV6-5; D gene: .; J gene: TRBJ2-1; clone size: .; CDR3 protein: CASSSLGAGNEQFF; CDR3 DNA: TGTGCCAGCAGTTCCCTCGGGGCTGGCAATGAGCAGTTCTTC
V gene: TRBV2; D gene: TRBD2; J gene: TRBJ2-1; clone size: once; CDR3 protein: CASSEWGLAGTEQFF; CDR3 DNA: TGTGCCAGCAGTGAATGGGGACTAGCGGGCACTGAGCAGTTCTTC
V gene: TRBV18; D gene: TRBD1; J gene: TRBJ1-2; clone size: .; CDR3 protein: CASRLGQGWTNYGYTF; CDR3 DNA: TGTGCCAGCAGATTGGGACAGGGATGGACTAACTATGGCTACACCTTC
V gene: TRBV2; D gene: TRBD2; J gene: TRBJ2-4; clone size: many; CDR3 protein: CASRELAGTKNIQYF; CDR3 DNA: TGTGCCAGCAGGGAACTAGCGGGGACCAAAAACATTCAGTACTTC
V gene: TRBV12-3/TRBV12-4; D gene: TRBD1; J gene: TRBJ1-6; clone size: many; CDR3 protein: CASRDRGRGNSPLHF; CDR3 DNA: TGTGCCAGCAGGGACAGGGGGCGCGGTAATTCACCCCTCCACTTT
V gene: TRBV24-1; D gene: TRBD2; J gene: TRBJ2-3; clone size: many; CDR3 protein: CATSDWASGRASTDTQYF; CDR3 DNA: TGTGCCACCAGTGATTGGGCTAGCGGGAGGGCAAGCACAGATACGCAGTATTTT